These 15 T cell receptor beta chains originate from one sample sequenced in a study of blood T cells in healthy people across ages. Together with a sample-barcoded 5' primer, a J-beta primer mix was included in a second PCR lasting about 7 to 11 cycles. TCRdb redid the calling of the 5' RACE reads with MiXCR, one entry per CDR3 protein. Among approximately 1,100,000 distinct CDR3 sequences listed, roughly 45% were seen once. The source material was blood. Every receptor here comes from a woman aged 55-70 years in good health.

With respect to this clonotype: Mismatch with germline at one junction end may stem from a read error. The chain combines TRBV14 with TRBJ2-5; 7 bases are shared with TRBD2. Judging by the DNA end, TRBJ2-7 fits better; the J call may be wrong. CDR1 SGHDN and CDR2 FVKESK come from the germline V gene. The CDR3 length is 15 residues. The CDR3 reads CASSQEWEGSHEQYF. CDR3 sequence (DNA): TGTGCCAGCAGCCAAGAGTGGGAGGGCTCCCACGAGCAGTACTTC.

Only a few counts were recorded for this clonotype. V is TRBV29-1 and J is TRBJ1-2, with D perhaps TRBD1 (5 bases). Per the germline V gene, CDR1 is SQVTM and CDR2 is ANQGSEA. Trimming left V 7 bases short and J 2 bases short, with 14 bases between. There are 13 residues in the CDR3. The CDR3 nucleotides read TGCAGCGCTTTATCGACAGAGAACTATGGCTACACCTTC. Its translation is CSALSTENYGYTF.

This clonotype was recorded a few times. This rearrangement joins TRBV20-1 to TRBJ2-3, with TRBD2 identical over 9 bases. V lost 3 bases, J lost 7 bases, and 5 bases stayed unmatched. Germline values: CDR1 DFQATT, CDR2 SNEGSKA (reference sequence). CDR3 size: 13 residues. The CDR3 protein is CSASGLAGNTQYF. CDR3 bases: TGCAGTGCTAGCGGGCTAGCGGGAAATACGCAGTATTTT.

A few counts support this clonotype. The V and J genes are TRBV24-1 and TRBJ2-5; D possibly corresponds to TRBD2 (5 bases). The CDR3 loop spans 14 amino acids. Germline V CDR1 and CDR2: KGHDR, SFDVKD. V lost 1 base to trimming and J lost 11 bases, with 16 bases between them. The CDR3 DNA is TGTGCCACCAGTGATTTAACGGGGTACAATGAGCAGTACTTC. This gives the protein CATSDLTGYNEQYF.

The chain combines TRBV2 with TRBJ2-5; TRBD2 might be the D (6 bases). From germline, CDR1 is SNHLY and CDR2 FYNNEI. Trimming removed 7 bases at V and 2 bases at J, with 14 bases between. The CDR3 sequence is 14 residues long. This CDR3 is CASTPGVRQETQYF. CDR3 in DNA: TGTGCCAGCACCCCGGGGGTTCGTCAAGAGACCCAGTACTTC. Looking up the rest from reference TRBV2 and TRBJ2-5 gives the full variable domain: EPEVTQTPSHQVTQMGQEVILRCVPISNHLYFYWYRQILGQKVEFLVSFYNNEISEKSEIFDDQFSVERPDGSNFTLKIRSTKLEDSAMYFCASTPGVRQETQYFGPGTRLLVL.

This CDR3 reads CASEGGSQRPDTQYF. DNA for the CDR3: TGTGCCAGTGAAGGGGGTTCCCAACGTCCCGATACGCAGTATTTT. The chain uses TRBV28 and TRBJ2-3; a possible D gene is TRBD1 (6 bases). The germline CDR1 and CDR2 sequences are MDHEN and SYDVKM. This CDR3 has 15 residues. Trimming took off 9 bases at V and 6 bases at J, with 22 bases between the two ends.

This clonotype has a handful of counts. This CDR3 reads CASSSLAGGETQYF. The CDR3 DNA is TGTGCCAGCAGTTCTCTAGCGGGTGGAGAGACCCAGTACTTC. This rearrangement joins TRBV27 to TRBJ2-5, with 8 bases lining up with TRBD2. V lost 4 bases and J lost 4; bases outside the gene matches: 5. This CDR3 region has 14 residues. Germline CDR1 MNHEY, CDR2 SMNVEV (reference sequence).

With respect to this clonotype: Mismatch with germline at one junction end may stem from a read error. This chain links TRBV4-2 with TRBJ2-6; TRBD1 agrees at 9 bases. CDR1 is LGHNA and CDR2 is YNFKEQ in the germline V gene. The CDR3 is 17 residues long. This CDR3 is CASSQEQGAPGANFLTF. The CDR3 DNA sequence: TGTGCCAGCAGCCAAGAACAGGGGGCCCCTGGGGCCAACTTCCTGACTTTC.

The chain couples TRBV11-2 to TRBJ1-1; unclear D gene. This CDR3 comprises 14 residues. Germline V gene sequence: CDR1 SGHAT, CDR2 FQNNGV. The V end was cut by 3 bases, the J end by 4 bases, with 12 bases between. Here the CDR3 reads CASSLSRGATEAFF. CDR3 coding DNA: TGTGCCAGCAGCTTGAGCCGGGGAGCCACTGAAGCTTTCTTT.

The genes are TRBV6-2 or TRBV6-3 and TRBJ2-2; D is perhaps TRBD2 (5 bases). V was cut by 6 bases and J by 2 bases, with 13 bases left in between. Per the germline V gene, CDR1 is MNHEY and CDR2 is SVGEGT. The CDR3 is made up of 15 amino acids. The CDR3 DNA is TGTGCCAGCAGCCTCGGGGTTTTCAACACCGGGGAGCTGTTTTTT. Its protein is CASSLGVFNTGELFF.

This chain links TRBV7-9 with TRBJ2-5; D is possibly TRBD1 (6 bases). The better agreement between TRBJ2-7 and the DNA end casts doubt on the J call. The CDR3 loop spans 16 amino acids. Per germline, CDR1 SEHNR and CDR2 FQNEAQ (reference sequence). The CDR3 loop reads CASSLIPGQHAHEQYF. In nucleotides, the CDR3 is TGTGCCAGCAGCCTAATACCGGGACAACACGCACACGAGCAGTACTTC.

This clonotype was found a few times. The chain employs TRBV7-2 and TRBJ1-2, with D perhaps TRBD1 (6 bases). CDR3 length equals 18 residues. The germline V gene has CDR1 SGHTA and CDR2 FQGNSA. Between the trimmed V and J ends, which lost 4 bases and 4 bases, there was a span of 25 bases. The CDR3 loop reads CASSSLKKPEQGGYGYTF. The CDR3 region has the DNA TGTGCCAGCAGCTCATTAAAAAAACCCGAACAGGGTGGCTATGGCTACACCTTC.

V usage is TRBV15 and J usage is TRBJ2-5; 9 bases are a match to TRBD2. The CDR3 length is 15 residues. The trim removed 2 bases at V and 3 bases at J, leaving 4 bases unmatched. Germline V CDR1 and CDR2: LNHNV, YYDKDF (reference sequence). The CDR3 DNA sequence: TGTGCCACCAGCAGACTATTAGCGGGGGAAGAGACCCAGTACTTC. It encodes CATSRLLAGEETQYF.

In its sample, this clonotype was seen a few times. In nucleotides, the CDR3 is TGCGCCAGCAGCGTGGACAGGGAGGGGGAGACCCAGTACTTC. Its protein is CASSVDREGETQYF. The chain carries TRBV5-1 and TRBJ2-5; D might be TRBD1 (8 bases). This CDR3 is built from 14 residues. Germline V gene sequence: CDR1 SGHRS, CDR2 YFSETQ. Trimming stripped 4 bases from V and 5 bases from J, with 15 bases between.

This chain connects TRBV21-1 to TRBJ2-7; TRBD2, the D gene given by the table, was not confirmed from the DNA. TRBV21-1 is termed a pseudogene. This CDR3 is built from 16 residues. Written as DNA, the CDR3 is TGTGCCAGCAGCAAAAAGGGAGGGGGGTCCTACGACGAGCAGTACTTC. As protein: CASSKKGGGSYDEQYF.